What follows are 9 T cell receptor beta chains derived from one specimen sequenced in a study of blood T cell repertoires in COVID-19. Produced via immunoSEQ multiplex PCR; TCRdb's table is partial and in-frame only. This sample carries roughly 180,000 clones, around four fifths of them seen once, and the ten largest clones take under 5.5%. The source material was peripheral blood. These receptors were collected from a woman in her twenties or thirties with acute or convalescent COVID-19.

This clone was seen a handful of times. V gene TRBV7-9 combines with J gene TRBJ2-7; 9 positions agree with TRBD1. The germline CDR1 and CDR2 sequences are SEHNR and FQNEAQ (reference sequence). J lost 0 bases, V lost 4 bases, and 1 base had no gene match. This CDR3 contains 14 residues. CDR3 bases: TGTGCCAGCAGCTGGGACAGGGTCTCCTACGAGCAGTACTTC. It yields the protein CASSWDRVSYEQYF.

This clone was seen once. The chain joins TRBV5-6 to TRBJ1-1; weak D call: TRBD1 (6 bases). The V end lost 3 bases, the J end lost 4 bases, and 13 bases lay between the germline ends. Germline loops: CDR1 SGHDT, CDR2 YYEEEE. The length of the CDR3 is 14 residues. The CDR3 region is CASSSQGGGTEAFF. In nucleotides, the CDR3 is TGTGCCAGCAGCTCTCAGGGAGGGGGCACTGAAGCTTTCTTT.

This chain links TRBV4-3 with TRBJ1-2, with TRBD1 as a possible D gene (5 bases). V was cut by 0 bases and J by 4 bases, with 15 bases left in between. Germline assignment: CDR1 LGHNA and CDR2 YSLEER. This CDR3 region has 16 residues. The CDR3 region is CASSQDFGGFGYGYTF. DNA of the CDR3: TGCGCCAGCAGCCAAGATTTCGGGGGATTCGGCTATGGCTACACCTTC.

The rearrangement links TRBV24-1 to TRBJ2-6, with 7 bases lining up with TRBD1. The germline CDR1 and CDR2 sequences are KGHDR and SFDVKD. The V and J ends lost 4 bases and 1 base, in that order; junction bases with no gene match: 6. The CDR3 has 17 residues. CDR3 residues: CATSDQRRGSGANVLTF. The DNA for the CDR3 is TGTGCCACCAGTGACCAGCGCAGGGGGTCTGGGGCCAACGTCCTGACTTTC.

V gene TRBV19 combines with J gene TRBJ2-2; 7 nucleotides line up with TRBD1. The CDR3 runs to 15 residues. From germline, CDR1 is LNHDA and CDR2 SQIVND (reference sequence). Trimming removed 8 bases from V and 3 bases from J; junction bases left unmatched: 9. In nucleotides, the CDR3 is TGTGCCAGTGATAGCGCGACAGGGCACACCGGGGAGCTGTTTTTT. This translates into CASDSATGHTGELFF.

The CDR3 nucleotides read TGTGCCAGCAGTAGGGGACAGAGTTACAATGAGCAGTTCTTC. Translating it yields CASSRGQSYNEQFF. The gene calls are TRBV6-5 and TRBJ2-1, with 7 bases aligning to TRBD1. CDR3 length equals 14 residues. The V segment lost 5 bases and the J segment 4 bases; nucleotides outside the gene matches: 5. Germline V lookup: CDR1 MNHEY, CDR2 SVGAGI.

This clone came up once. The V gene is TRBV30, the J gene TRBJ1-6, with D uncertain. This CDR3 region has 14 residues. CDR1 GTSNPN and CDR2 SVGIG come from the germline V gene (reference sequence). V lost 2 bases and J 9 bases, leaving 14 bases between the germline ends. CDR3 DNA: TGTGCCTGGAGTCCGAACGCCGGCGGTTCACCCCTCCACTTT. Protein: CAWSPNAGGSPLHF.

The rearrangement links TRBV7-9 to TRBJ1-2; D is perhaps TRBD1 (5 bases). CDR1 and CDR2 (germline): SEHNR, FQNEAQ (reference sequence). V gave up 4 bases and J gave up 6 bases, with 9 bases separating them. This CDR3 has 12 residues. The CDR3 reads CASSYGGNGYTF. The CDR3 DNA reads TGTGCCAGCAGCTACGGGGGGAATGGCTACACCTTC.

This CDR3 reads CASSLAGTGLFGGFEQYF. The CDR3 DNA reads TGTGCCAGCAGCTTAGCCGGGACAGGGTTGTTCGGGGGATTCGAGCAGTACTTC. The J gene is TRBJ2-7, the V gene TRBV7-8; 9 nucleotides line up with TRBD1. Germline V gene data show CDR1 as SGHVS and CDR2 as FQNEAQ. V lost 0 bases, J lost 6 bases, and 15 bases stayed unmatched. The CDR3 extends over 18 amino acids. Using reference TRBV7-8 and TRBJ2-7 for the parts outside the CDR3, the full variable domain is GAGVSQSPRYKVAKRGQDVALRCDPISGHVSLFWYQQALGQGPEFLTYFQNEAQLDKSGLPSDRFFAERPEGSVSTLKIQRTQQEDSAVYLCASSLAGTGLFGGFEQYFGPGTRLTVT.